The T cell receptor (beta chain) under discussion was sequenced for a study of cytomegalovirus exposure and HLA in healthy donors. Study-level points and caveats: A list of about 180 TCR beta chains associated with cytomegalovirus was given. Most TCR sequences showed up rarely, but some public TCRs showed up in many donors.

The method was immunoSEQ multiplex PCR; TCRdb's version includes in-frame clones alone and lacks a portion of them. This table has over 150,000 clones, approximately 86% appearing once. CDR1 and CDR2 (germline): SQVTM, ANQGSEA. The CDR3 spans 12 residues. The V end was cut by 4 bases, the J end by 5 bases, with 11 bases between. To note about this clone: Its antigen is currently unknown.

This chain connects TRBV29-1 to TRBJ1-1, with D possibly being TRBD1 (5 bases). The sequence was collected from a woman under 30 in good health and CMV-seronegative. The sample taken for sequencing was PBMCs. CDR3 residues: CSVAGRVTEAFF. CDR3 coding DNA: TGCAGCGTTGCTGGCAGGGTGACTGAAGCTTTCTTT.